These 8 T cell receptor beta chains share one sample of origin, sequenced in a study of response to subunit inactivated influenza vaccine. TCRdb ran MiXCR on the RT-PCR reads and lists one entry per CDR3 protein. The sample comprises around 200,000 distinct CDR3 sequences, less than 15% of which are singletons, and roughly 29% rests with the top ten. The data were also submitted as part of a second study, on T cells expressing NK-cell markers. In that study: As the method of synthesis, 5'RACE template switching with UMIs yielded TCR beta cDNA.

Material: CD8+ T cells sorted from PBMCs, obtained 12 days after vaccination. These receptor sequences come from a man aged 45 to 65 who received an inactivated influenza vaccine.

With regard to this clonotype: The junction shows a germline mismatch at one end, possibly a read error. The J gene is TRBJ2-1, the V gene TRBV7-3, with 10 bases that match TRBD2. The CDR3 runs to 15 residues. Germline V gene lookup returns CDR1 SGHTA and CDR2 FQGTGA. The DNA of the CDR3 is TGTGCCAGCAGCATAACCGGGACTAGCGACAATGAGCAGTTCTTC. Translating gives CASSITGTSDNEQFF.

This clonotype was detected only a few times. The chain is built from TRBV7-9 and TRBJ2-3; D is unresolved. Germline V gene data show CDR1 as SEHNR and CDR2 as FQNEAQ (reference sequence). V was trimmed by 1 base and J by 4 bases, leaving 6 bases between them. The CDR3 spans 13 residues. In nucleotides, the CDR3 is TGTGCCAGCAGCTTAGGACTTTCAGATACGCAGTATTTT. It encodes CASSLGLSDTQYF.

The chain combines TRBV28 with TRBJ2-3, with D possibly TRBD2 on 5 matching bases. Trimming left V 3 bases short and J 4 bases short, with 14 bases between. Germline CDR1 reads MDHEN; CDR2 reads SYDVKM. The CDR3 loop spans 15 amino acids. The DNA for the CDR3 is TGTGCCAGCAGTTTCACGAGGGTCCAAGCAGATACGCAGTATTTT. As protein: CASSFTRVQADTQYF.

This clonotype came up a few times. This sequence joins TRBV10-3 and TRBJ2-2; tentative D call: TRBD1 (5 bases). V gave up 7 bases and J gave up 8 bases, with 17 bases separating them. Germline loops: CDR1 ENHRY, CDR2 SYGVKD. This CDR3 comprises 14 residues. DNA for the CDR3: TGTGCCATCACCGAAACCCCAGGGAAAGGGGAGCTGTTTTTT. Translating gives CAITETPGKGELFF.

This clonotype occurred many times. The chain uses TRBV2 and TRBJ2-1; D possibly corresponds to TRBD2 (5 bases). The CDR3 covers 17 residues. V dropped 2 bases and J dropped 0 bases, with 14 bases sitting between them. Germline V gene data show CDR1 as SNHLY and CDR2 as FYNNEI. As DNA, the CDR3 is TGTGCCAGCAGTGAACACCTCCGGGAAAGCTCCTACAATGAGCAGTTCTTC. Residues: CASSEHLRESSYNEQFF.

In nucleotides, the CDR3 is TGTGCCAGCAGCACCCGACACTCCTCCTACGAGCAGTACTTC. Its protein product is CASSTRHSSYEQYF. The chain combines TRBV13 with TRBJ2-7; no clear D. The CDR3 extends over 14 amino acids. Germline CDR1 is PRHDT and CDR2 is FYEKMQ (reference sequence). Trimming took 5 bases from V and 0 from J, leaving 11 bases between them.

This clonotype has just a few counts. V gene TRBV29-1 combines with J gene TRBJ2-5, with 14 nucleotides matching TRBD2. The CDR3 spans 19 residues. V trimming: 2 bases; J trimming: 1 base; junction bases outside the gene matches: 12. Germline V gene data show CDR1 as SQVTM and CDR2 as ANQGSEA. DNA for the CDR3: TGCAGCGTTGAACTCAGACTAGCGGGAGGGCCTGGACCCCAAGAGACCCAGTACTTC. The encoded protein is CSVELRLAGGPGPQETQYF.

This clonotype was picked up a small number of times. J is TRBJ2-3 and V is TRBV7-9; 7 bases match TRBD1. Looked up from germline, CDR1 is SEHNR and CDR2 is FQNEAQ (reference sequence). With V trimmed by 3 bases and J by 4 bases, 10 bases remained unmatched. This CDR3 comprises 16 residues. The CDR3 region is CASSFRDRDTSDTQYF. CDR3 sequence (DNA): TGTGCCAGCAGCTTTCGGGACAGAGATACTTCAGATACGCAGTATTTT.